This TCR beta chain was recovered during a study of control samples from healthy donors and cancer patients. Using immunoSEQ multiplex PCR, the repertoire was profiled, and TCRdb retains in-frame clones only, with some absent. The repertoire holds 130,000 or so clones, with 85% to 90% as singletons. V dropped 5 bases and J dropped 3 bases, with 16 bases sitting between them. Germline CDR1 reads SEHNR; CDR2 reads FQNEAQ (reference sequence). This CDR3 region has 16 residues. The clonotype was recovered from a man aged 50 or older with head and neck cancer. What was sequenced was PBMCs. The chain carries TRBV7-9 and TRBJ2-2; TRBD2 is a possible D gene (6 bases). Written as DNA, the CDR3 is TGTGCCAGCAGCCCCACCCTTCGGGAGCACACCGGGGAGCTGTTTTTT. It encodes CASSPTLREHTGELFF.